This passage covers 24 T cell receptor beta chains from one sample sequenced in a study of early T cells in non-severe SARS-CoV-2 infection. TCRdb passed the 5' RACE reads through MiXCR, listing each CDR3 protein once. Of approximately 27,000 distinct CDR3 sequences detected, around 5% appear once; the ten largest clones hold approximately 2.4%. The sequenced sample consisted of whole blood. These receptor sequences come from an adult who was a healthcare worker with PCR-confirmed SARS-CoV-2 infection or an uninfected control (not recorded which).

This clonotype was observed at least ten times. J is TRBJ1-1 and V is TRBV19, with 7 positions matching TRBD1. Germline CDR1 reads LNHDA; CDR2 reads SQIVND (reference sequence). This CDR3 contains 17 residues. V shed 6 bases and J 2 bases; nucleotides not matched to a gene: 15. The CDR3 sequence: CASSPGPWRDRNTEAFF. As DNA, the CDR3 is TGTGCCAGTAGCCCCGGCCCTTGGCGGGACAGAAACACTGAAGCTTTCTTT. Complete variable domain (other parts from reference TRBV19 and TRBJ1-1): DGGITQSPKYLFRKEGQNVTLSCEQNLNHDAMYWYRQDPGQGLRLIYYSQIVNDFQKGDIAEGYSVSREKKESFPLTVTSAQKNPTAFYLCASSPGPWRDRNTEAFFGQGTRLTVV.

This clonotype was counted at least ten times. The V and J genes are TRBV11-2 and TRBJ2-2; weak D call: TRBD2 (5 bases). Looked up from germline, CDR1 is SGHAT and CDR2 is FQNNGV. The CDR3 has 12 residues. The V end was cut by 2 bases, the J end by 14 bases, with 12 bases between. The CDR3 DNA reads as TGTGCCAGCAGCTTAATAGAGGGTCATCTGTTTTTT. It encodes CASSLIEGHLFF.

This clonotype came up many times. The chain couples TRBV5-1 to TRBJ1-1; D unclear. The germline V and J ends were trimmed by 0 bases and 1 base, with 10 bases remaining between them. The CDR3 consists of 15 residues. Germline V lookup: CDR1 SGHRS, CDR2 YFSETQ. The CDR3 DNA follows: TGCGCCAGCAGCTTGGCCGGGCTGGCGAACACTGAAGCTTTCTTT. Translated, it gives CASSLAGLANTEAFF.

At least ten counts were recorded for this clonotype. V gene TRBV7-8 combines with J gene TRBJ1-1; D remains unclear. Germline V CDR1 and CDR2: SGHVS, FQNEAQ. The CDR3 runs 12 residues. The V gene lost 5 bases and the J gene lost 5 bases, with 9 bases spanning the gap. DNA of the CDR3: TGTGCCAGCAGCCCCATTGGGACTGAAGCTTTCTTT. This codes for CASSPIGTEAFF. The full variable domain, with the rest looked up from reference TRBV7-8 and TRBJ1-1, is GAGVSQSPRYKVAKRGQDVALRCDPISGHVSLFWYQQALGQGPEFLTYFQNEAQLDKSGLPSDRFFAERPEGSVSTLKIQRTQQEDSAVYLCASSPIGTEAFFGQGTRLTVV.

This clonotype has ten or more counts. V is TRBV19 and J is TRBJ2-7, with D perhaps matching TRBD1 (5 bases). The V end lost 4 bases, the J end lost 4 bases, and 8 bases lay between the germline ends. Germline-derived CDR1 and CDR2 are LNHDA and SQIVND (reference sequence). The CDR3 loop spans 12 amino acids. The CDR3 DNA is TGTGCCAGTAGTACCGGACAATACGAGCAGTACTTC. Encoded protein: CASSTGQYEQYF.

The sample holds many counts of this clonotype. The chain combines TRBV6-1 with TRBJ1-2; no clear D gene. Germline values: CDR1 MNHNS, CDR2 SASEGT. CDR3 length equals 13 residues. The V end was cut by 3 bases, the J end by 1 base, with 6 bases between. CDR3: CASSETVNYGYTF. CDR3 nucleotide sequence: TGTGCCAGCAGTGAGACCGTTAACTATGGCTACACCTTC.

This clonotype has ten or more counts. V gene TRBV4-1 combines with J gene TRBJ2-6; D gene uncertain. CDR3 length: 17 amino acids. With 1 base removed from V and 0 bases from J, the gap between germline ends came to 10 bases. Germline assignment: CDR1 MGHRA and CDR2 YSYEKL. CDR3 sequence: CASSQVDKNSGANVLTF. The CDR3 DNA reads as TGCGCCAGCAGCCAAGTAGACAAAAACTCTGGGGCCAACGTCCTGACTTTC.

This clonotype was recorded a few times. The chain joins TRBV5-1 to TRBJ2-1; 9 nucleotides line up with TRBD1. The germline CDR1 and CDR2 sequences are SGHRS and YFSETQ. J was trimmed by 2 bases and V by 3 bases; bases with no gene match: 6. The CDR3 length is 16 residues. The CDR3 coding sequence is TGCGCCAGCAGCTCGACAGGGGGAGGCCCCTACAATGAGCAGTTCTTC. Translating it yields CASSSTGGGPYNEQFF.

This clonotype has a count of ten or more. The chain recombines TRBV27 with TRBJ2-1, with no clear D. CDR1 is MNHEY, CDR2 SMNVEV, per germline (reference sequence). The CDR3 totals 17 residues. Trimming pared 4 bases from V and 4 bases from J, leaving 20 bases between. This CDR3 is CASSSPSSPPPYNEQFF. The CDR3 DNA is TGTGCCAGCAGTTCCCCCTCTAGTCCTCCTCCTTACAATGAGCAGTTCTTC.

This rearrangement joins TRBV11-2 to TRBJ2-2; D is perhaps TRBD1 or TRBD2 (5 bases each). CDR3 length: 13 residues. Looked up from germline, CDR1 is SGHAT and CDR2 is FQNNGV. Trimming shortened V by 2 bases and J by 6 bases, and 7 bases separated the two germline ends. The CDR3 DNA reads as TGTGCCAGCAGCTTATCGGGGCCCGGGGAGCTGTTTTTT. It yields the protein CASSLSGPGELFF.

This clonotype was seen a few times. The chain links TRBV11-2 to TRBJ2-7, with 9 bases aligning to TRBD2. The V gene end was trimmed by 7 bases and the J gene end by 3 bases; junction bases not matched to a gene: 7. This CDR3 has 14 amino acids. The V gene's germline CDR1 is SGHAT and CDR2 FQNNGV. CDR3 in DNA: TGTGCCAGCAAGGCGACTAGCGGAAACTACGAGCAGTACTTC. Its translation: CASKATSGNYEQYF. Together with reference TRBV11-2 and TRBJ2-7, the CDR3 gives the full variable domain: EAGVAQSPRYKIIEKRQSVAFWCNPISGHATLYWYQQILGQGPKLLIQFQNNGVVDDSQLPKDRFSAERLKGVDSTLKIQPAKLEDSAVYLCASKATSGNYEQYFGPGTRLTVT.

This clonotype was seen only a few times. The rearrangement links TRBV6-1 to TRBJ2-1; D is undetermined. The V gene's germline CDR1 is MNHNS and CDR2 SASEGT. The CDR3 extends over 15 amino acids. Trimming cost V 1 base and J 0 bases, with 7 bases left between them. The DNA of the CDR3 is TGTGCCAGCAGTGAAGGCCTGAGCTCCTACAATGAGCAGTTCTTC. It translates to CASSEGLSSYNEQFF.

The CDR3 loop is CASSANTNTEAFF. CDR3 nucleotide sequence: TGTGCCAGCAGTGCGAATACCAACACTGAAGCTTTCTTT. The chain joins TRBV6-1 to TRBJ1-1; D gene ambiguous. Germline CDR1 and CDR2: MNHNS and SASEGT. The CDR3 sequence is 13 residues long. The ends were cut back, 4 bases at V and 2 bases at J, with 8 bases in the middle.

This clonotype appeared a few times. V gene TRBV5-6 combines with J gene TRBJ2-3; tentatively, D is TRBD2 (6 bases). The germline gives CDR1 SGHDT, CDR2 YYEEEE. V was cut by 4 bases and J by 1 base, with 13 bases left in between. The CDR3 is 15 residues long. The CDR3 bases are TGTGCCAGCAGCGCGGGACCCGCGGGCACAGATACGCAGTATTTT. It encodes CASSAGPAGTDTQYF.

This clonotype was seen ten or more times. The V gene is TRBV7-9, the J gene TRBJ2-5; 9 bases align to TRBD2. The CDR3 runs to 16 residues. The germline gives CDR1 SEHNR, CDR2 FQNEAQ (reference sequence). With V trimmed by 5 bases and J by 4 bases, 11 bases remained unmatched. CDR3 DNA sequence: TGTGCCAGCAGCCACGGTGGGCTAGCGGGGAGAGAGACCCAGTACTTC. Its translation: CASSHGGLAGRETQYF. Full variable domain (remainder filled in from reference TRBV7-9 and TRBJ2-5): DTGVSQNPRHKITKRGQNVTFRCDPISEHNRLYWYRQTLGQGPEFLTYFQNEAQLEKSRLLSDRFSAERPKGSFSTLEIQRTEQGDSAMYLCASSHGGLAGRETQYFGPGTRLLVL.

The table lists this clonotype with a few counts. The chain recombines TRBV30 with TRBJ1-1; tentative D call: TRBD1 (5 bases). Germline V CDR1 and CDR2: GTSNPN, SVGIG (reference sequence). V shed 4 bases and J shed 0 bases, with 18 bases lying between them. The CDR3 covers 16 residues. For the CDR3, the DNA is TGTGCCTGGACTGGGGGATGGGGACTCATGAACACTGAAGCTTTCTTT. This gives the protein CAWTGGWGLMNTEAFF.

The chain combines TRBV7-9 with TRBJ1-6; D uncertain. Trimming removed 1 base from V and 10 bases from J, with 14 bases in between. CDR1 is SEHNR, CDR2 FQNEAQ, per germline (reference sequence). This CDR3 contains 15 residues. The CDR3 loop is CASSLEDLRRSPLHF. CDR3 bases: TGTGCCAGCAGCTTAGAGGATTTACGGCGATCACCCCTCCACTTT.

There are many counts of this clonotype. The chain links TRBV10-2 to TRBJ1-5, with D perhaps matching TRBD1 (6 bases). V lost 8 bases and J 4 bases, leaving 21 bases between the germline ends. CDR3 length equals 16 residues. Germline CDR1 and CDR2: WSHSY and SAAADI. The CDR3 here is CASGVSGGGGNQPQHF. CDR3 nucleotides: TGCGCCAGCGGGGTTAGTGGTGGGGGCGGTAATCAGCCCCAGCATTTT.

This clonotype came up many times. The chain is built from TRBV29-1 and TRBJ2-7, with a possible D match to TRBD2 (5 bases). Deletions cut 4 bases from V and 6 bases from J, with 13 bases between. Germline V lookup: CDR1 SQVTM, CDR2 ANQGSEA. The CDR3 length is 12 residues. The CDR3 coding sequence is TGCAGCGTTGCCGGACTGTCCGGCGAGCAGTACTTC. This gives the protein CSVAGLSGEQYF.

This clonotype was detected a few times. The chain couples TRBV2 to TRBJ1-1, with a tentative D call TRBD1 (5 bases). Germline loops: CDR1 SNHLY, CDR2 FYNNEI. The CDR3 is 13 residues long. V shed 3 bases and J shed 5 bases, with 10 bases lying between them. CDR3 nucleotide sequence: TGTGCCAGCAGTGAGACAGTCAGAACTGAAGCTTTCTTT. Amino acids: CASSETVRTEAFF.

The chain links TRBV4-2 to TRBJ2-2; possibly TRBD2 for D (7 bases). CDR3 length equals 15 residues. The V gene's germline CDR1 is LGHNA and CDR2 YNFKEQ. The germline V and J ends were trimmed by 1 base and 6 bases, with 12 bases remaining between them. The CDR3 is CASSQAGGPSGELFF. CDR3 in DNA: TGTGCCAGCAGCCAAGCCGGGGGGCCTTCCGGGGAGCTGTTTTTT.

On this clonotype itself: Relative to the germline gene, one junction end is altered; a read error may explain this. The chain is built from TRBV5-6 and TRBJ2-5, with D hard to call. Looked up from germline, CDR1 is SGHDT and CDR2 is YYEEEE. This CDR3 comprises 15 residues. The CDR3 sequence is CASSLEAGRAETLYF. As DNA, the CDR3 is TGTGCCAGCAGCTTGGAGGCAGGCCGGGCGGAGACCCTGTACTTC.

V gene TRBV27 combines with J gene TRBJ2-7, with D perhaps TRBD1 or TRBD2 (5 bases each). Germline V gene lookup returns CDR1 MNHEY and CDR2 SMNVEV (reference sequence). The CDR3 spans 15 residues. Trimming took off 10 bases at V and 5 bases at J, with 24 bases between the two ends. CDR3 amino acids: CATSTPGQGFDEQYF. CDR3 nucleotide sequence: TGTGCCACCTCCACTCCGGGGCAGGGTTTCGACGAGCAGTACTTC.

This clonotype was counted between two and nine times. This chain uses TRBV29-1 with TRBJ2-2; D not resolved. Germline V CDR1 and CDR2: SQVTM, ANQGSEA. V lost 0 bases to trimming and J lost 7 bases, with 9 bases between them. The CDR3 has 13 amino acids. Here the CDR3 DNA reads TGCAGCGTTGAAGATGGATGGGACGGGGAGCTGTTTTTT. As protein: CSVEDGWDGELFF.